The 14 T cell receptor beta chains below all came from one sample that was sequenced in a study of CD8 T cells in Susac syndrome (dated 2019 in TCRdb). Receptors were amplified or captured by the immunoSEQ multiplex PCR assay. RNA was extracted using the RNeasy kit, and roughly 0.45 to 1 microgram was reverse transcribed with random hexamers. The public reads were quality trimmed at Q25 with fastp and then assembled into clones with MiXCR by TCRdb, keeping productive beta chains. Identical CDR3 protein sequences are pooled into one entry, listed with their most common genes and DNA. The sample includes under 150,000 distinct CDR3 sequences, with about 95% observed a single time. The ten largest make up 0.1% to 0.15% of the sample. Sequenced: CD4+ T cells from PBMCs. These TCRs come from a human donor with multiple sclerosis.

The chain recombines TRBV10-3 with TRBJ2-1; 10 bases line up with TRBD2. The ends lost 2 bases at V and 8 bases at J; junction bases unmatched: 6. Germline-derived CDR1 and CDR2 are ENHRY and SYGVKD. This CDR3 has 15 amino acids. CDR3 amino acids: CAISERPSGSYEQFF. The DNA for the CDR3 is TGTGCCATCAGTGAGAGGCCTAGCGGGAGTTATGAGCAGTTCTTC.

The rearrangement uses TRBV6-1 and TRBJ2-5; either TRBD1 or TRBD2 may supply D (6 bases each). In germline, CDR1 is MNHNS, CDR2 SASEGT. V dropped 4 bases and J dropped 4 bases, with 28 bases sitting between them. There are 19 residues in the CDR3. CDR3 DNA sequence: TGTGCCAGCAGTGTTCACCTCAATTCCGACAGGAGGGCTGGAGAGACCCAGTACTTC. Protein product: CASSVHLNSDRRAGETQYF.

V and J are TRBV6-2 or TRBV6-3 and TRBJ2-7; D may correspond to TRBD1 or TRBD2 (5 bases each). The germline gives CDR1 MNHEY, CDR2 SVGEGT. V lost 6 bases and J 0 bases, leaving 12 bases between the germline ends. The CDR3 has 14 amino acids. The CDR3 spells CASRTPGSSYEQYF. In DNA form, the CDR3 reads TGTGCCAGCAGGACCCCAGGGAGCTCCTACGAGCAGTACTTC.

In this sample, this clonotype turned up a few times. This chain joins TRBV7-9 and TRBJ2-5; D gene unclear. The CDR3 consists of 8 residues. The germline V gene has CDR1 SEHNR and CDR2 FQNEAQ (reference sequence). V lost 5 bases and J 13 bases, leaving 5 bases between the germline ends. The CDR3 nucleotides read TGTGCCAGCAGCCCCTCGTACTTC. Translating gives CASSPSYF.

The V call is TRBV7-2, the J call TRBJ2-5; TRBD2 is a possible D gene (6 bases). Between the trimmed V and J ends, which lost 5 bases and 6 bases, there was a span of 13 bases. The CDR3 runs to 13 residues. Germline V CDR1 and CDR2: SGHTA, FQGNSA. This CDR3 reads CASSRGLGKTQYF. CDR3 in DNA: TGTGCCAGCAGCAGGGGACTGGGGAAGACCCAGTACTTC.

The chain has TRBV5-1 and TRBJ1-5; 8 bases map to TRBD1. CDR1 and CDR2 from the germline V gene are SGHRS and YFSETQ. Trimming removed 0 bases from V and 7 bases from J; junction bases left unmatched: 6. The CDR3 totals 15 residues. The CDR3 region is CASSLVAGGEQPQHF. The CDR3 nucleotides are TGCGCCAGCAGCTTGGTGGCAGGGGGCGAACAGCCCCAGCATTTT.

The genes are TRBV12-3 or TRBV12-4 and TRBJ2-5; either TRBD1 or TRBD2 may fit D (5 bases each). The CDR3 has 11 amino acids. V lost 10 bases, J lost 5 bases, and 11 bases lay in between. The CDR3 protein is CATGTGETQYF. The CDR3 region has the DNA TGTGCCACCGGGACGGGGGAGACCCAGTACTTC.

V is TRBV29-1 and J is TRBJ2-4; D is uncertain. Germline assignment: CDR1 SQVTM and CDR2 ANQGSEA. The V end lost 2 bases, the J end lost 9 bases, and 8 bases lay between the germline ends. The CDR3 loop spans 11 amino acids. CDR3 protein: CSVERESIQYF. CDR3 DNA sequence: TGCAGCGTTGAAAGAGAGTCCATTCAGTACTTC. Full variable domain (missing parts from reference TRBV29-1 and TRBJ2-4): SAVISQKPSRDICQRGTSLTIQCQVDSQVTMMFWYRQQPGQSLTLIATANQGSEATYESGFVIDKFPISRPNLTFSTLTVSNMSPEDSSIYLCSVERESIQYFGAGTRLSVL.

Here the CDR3 DNA reads TGCGCCAGCAGACGTCTCAGGGATGGCTACACCTTC. Residues: CASRRLRDGYTF. The chain recombines TRBV10-2 with TRBJ1-2, with D perhaps TRBD1 (5 bases). The germline V gene encodes CDR1 WSHSY and CDR2 SAAADI. V gave up 6 bases and J gave up 6 bases, with 11 bases separating them. This CDR3 spans 12 amino acids.

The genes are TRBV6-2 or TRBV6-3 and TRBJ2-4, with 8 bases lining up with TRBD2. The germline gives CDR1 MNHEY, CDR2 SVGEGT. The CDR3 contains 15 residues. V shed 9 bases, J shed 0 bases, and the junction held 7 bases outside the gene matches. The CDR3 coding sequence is TGTGCCAGTCGAAGCGGGGGAATAGCCAAAAACATTCAGTACTTC. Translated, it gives CASRSGGIAKNIQYF.

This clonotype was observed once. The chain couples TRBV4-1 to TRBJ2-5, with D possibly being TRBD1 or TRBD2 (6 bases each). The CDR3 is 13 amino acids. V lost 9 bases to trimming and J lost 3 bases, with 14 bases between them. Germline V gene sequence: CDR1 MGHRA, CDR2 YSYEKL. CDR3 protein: CARGGSSKETQYF. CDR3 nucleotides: TGCGCCAGAGGGGGGAGCTCCAAAGAGACCCAGTACTTC.

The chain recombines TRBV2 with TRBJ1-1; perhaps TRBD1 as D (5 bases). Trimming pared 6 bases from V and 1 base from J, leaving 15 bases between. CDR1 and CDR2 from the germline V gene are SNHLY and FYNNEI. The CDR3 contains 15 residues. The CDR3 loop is CASRPTRARNTEAFF. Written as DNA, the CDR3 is TGTGCCAGCAGACCCACCAGGGCCAGGAACACTGAAGCTTTCTTT.

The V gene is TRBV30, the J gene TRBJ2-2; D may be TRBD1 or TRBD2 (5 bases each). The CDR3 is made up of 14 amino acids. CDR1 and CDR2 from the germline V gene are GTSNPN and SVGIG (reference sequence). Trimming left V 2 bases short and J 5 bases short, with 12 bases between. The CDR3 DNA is TGTGCCTGGAGTAGAGAGGGGCGGACCGGGGAGCTGTTTTTT. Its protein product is CAWSREGRTGELFF.

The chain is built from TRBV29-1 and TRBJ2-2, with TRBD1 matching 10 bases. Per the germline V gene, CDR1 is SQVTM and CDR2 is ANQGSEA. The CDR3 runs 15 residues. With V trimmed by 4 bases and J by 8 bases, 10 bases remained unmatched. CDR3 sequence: CSVGGRTGGLGELFF. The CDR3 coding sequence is TGCAGCGTTGGGGGTAGGACAGGGGGACTGGGGGAGCTGTTTTTT.